This TCR beta chain was observed in a study of identical twins listed by TCRdb under 2016. As for the study more broadly: To test whether fetal clonotypes persist, the study used deep sequencing on TCR alpha and beta repertoires from monozygotic twins, unrelated adults of various ages, and cord blood. To rule out contamination, replicate twin experiments were performed at different times with different library preparation protocols.

What the work shows at the level of the full study, not this receptor alone: A weaker excess of twin sharing was found in beta out-of-frame sequences because the signal-to-noise ratio was lowered by fewer shared sequences. Zero-insertion analyses could be partly confounded by invariant T cells such as MAIT and iNKT, though diverse VJ usage argued against such confounding for most clonotypes. In monozygotic twins, recombination models systematically underestimated out-of-frame TCR alpha sharing, but the models matched the sharing seen between unrelated individuals. Abundant cord blood beta clonotypes had fewer insertions, young adult naive repertoires showed a similar but weaker trend, and memory repertoires showed no such trend. Because the same donors could not be followed over many years, the conclusions depended on cross-sectional statistical analysis. Compared with coincidental sharing between unrelated individuals, out-of-frame TCR alpha sequences shared between twins had an excess of sequences with low generation probability.

The library came from 5' RACE. Instrument on record: Illumina HiSeq 2000. A universal primer binding site was introduced by template switching, and a unique molecular identifier was present in the final cDNA, enabling accurate counting of TCR cDNA molecules. Specific primers in the conserved constant-segment region were used to synthesize first-strand cDNA for TCR alpha and beta chains. To control for contamination, each cDNA library was double barcoded with a SMART-Mk sample barcode plus Illumina barcodes. TruSeq adapter sequences, together with Illumina sample barcodes, were added in two successive PCR steps. TCR alpha and beta cDNA libraries were sequenced on the Illumina HiSeq platform with custom primers. In the original analysis: Unique molecular identifiers were extracted from raw reads with MiGEC, and CDR3 positions were determined with MiXCR. Recombination models were inferred per individual with the repgenHMM and IGoR tools using an EM algorithm. Shared clonotype analysis was performed with the tcR package in R, normalizing sharing by the product of cloneset sizes. Out-of-frame nonproductive sequences were analyzed to study raw recombination free of thymic and clonal selection effects. TCRdb ran its own pipeline on the public reads, namely fastp trimming at Q25 and MiXCR clone calling, and kept in-frame beta chains. CDR3 protein sequences are deduplicated, and each keeps its most common genes and DNA. The V and J calls and clone size come from TCRdb's table, not from the authors' own analysis. The sample table records around 690,000 distinct CDR3 sequences; 21% of these occur just once. The ten top clones hold about 4.3% of the sample.

This clonotype was detected only a few times. What this receptor recognizes is not known. The input lacks base qualities; no much larger clone sits a single base away. All donors were healthy Caucasians. The twin cohort consisted of three pairs of female monozygotic twins, all aged about 18 to 29 years. Peripheral blood mononuclear cells were the source from which RNA for the TCR libraries was isolated. Inclusive of the bounding cysteine and phenylalanine, the CDR3 is 16 residues long. Left in the record is the CDR3 DNA by itself, 48 bases read in frame from the first base. According to the germline V gene (reference sequence), CDR1 reads SGHKS and CDR2 reads YYEKEE. Here V drops 3 bases and J drops 6 bases, and the junction holds 11 bases not matched to any gene. The same specimen was also included in a second study, on T cells expressing NK-cell markers. As the second paper documents: TCR beta-chain repertoires were profiled in sorted CD3+CD56+NKG2C+, CD3+CD56+NKG2C- and CD3+CD56-NKG2C+ T-cell subsets from roughly eight donors. Among the eight sequenced donors, only one was HCMV-seronegative, while the other seven were HCMV-seropositive. To restrict sorting to alphabetaTCR-expressing T cells, an anti-gammadeltaTCR antibody was added in several experiments. In more than 5 donors, the dominant CD3+CD56+NKG2C+ clonotypes ranked among the top 10 CD8+ clonotypes, making up about 1.0-8% of CD8+ T cells. Those dominant clonotypes were again the most abundant among CD3+CD56-NKG2C+ cells in a handful of donors, at roughly 25-65%. Whether the expanded NKG2C-expressing T cell clones were specific for HCMV antigens remained unclear. All eight donors whose samples were sequenced were randomly selected healthy volunteers, three of them men and five women. To determine HCMV serostatus, a commercial ELISA kit was used to detect HCMV-specific IgG in serum. For 5 or 6 donors, unsorted PBMC were also used to sequence bulk peripheral blood T-cell repertoires. MIGEC handled demultiplexing of the reads and grouping by UMI, while MiTCR was used to assemble and quantify clonotypes. To exclude erroneous sequences, only TCR cDNA sequences supported by at least two reads were retained. The tcR package was used for downstream repertoire analysis, with clonotypes matched between fractions based on CDR3 nucleotide sequence plus V segment. VDJmatch was used to annotate antigen specificity against VDJdb, with one amino acid substitution allowed in CDR3.

Sample: PBMCs. This TCR came from a woman between 18 and 29 years old in good health. The V gene is TRBV5-5 and the J gene is TRBJ2-1, and 8 junction bases match TRBD2. The sequence in DNA is TGTGCCAGCAGCTCGCGAGAGAGCGGGGGTCCCAATGAGCAGTTCTTC. Its translation reads: CASSSRESGGPNEQFF.